The entry that follows covers one TCR beta chain sequence. Antigen: not known. Individuals selected for sequencing had exhibited CD8+CD57+ cell expansion on flow cytometry. Severe acquired aplastic anemia was present in all patients. With 5 bases clipped from V and 6 bases from J, the junction kept 7 bases outside the gene matches. CDR1 and CDR2 from the germline V gene are SGHRS and YFSETQ. There are 14 residues in the CDR3. The record originates from a study of CD8+CD57+ T cells in acquired aplastic anemia. Across the whole study: DNA per sorted CD4+ or CD8+ sample ranged about 0.18 to 30 ug, averaging roughly 3.2 ug.

Overall study results and limits: Approximately 28 CD8+ CDR3 sequences were shared between patients and controls. Patients did not significantly differ from controls in CD8+ Simpson's diversity.

For CDR3 and TCR beta VDJ profiling, genomic DNA was the template used. TCRdb recomputed calls from the reads with MiXCR, one row per CDR3 protein. The sample includes 400,000 to 600,000 distinct CDR3 sequences, roughly a third of them seen just once. The sample taken for sequencing was sorted CD4+, CD8+, or CD8+CD57+ T cells (not recorded which) from PBMCs. This sequence joins TRBV5-1 and TRBJ2-1; 8 nucleotides match TRBD1. This TCR derives from a human donor with aplastic anemia. This chain's CDR3 is CASRKGTGGNEQFF. CDR3 DNA: TGCGCCAGCAGGAAGGGGACAGGCGGCAATGAGCAGTTCTTC.